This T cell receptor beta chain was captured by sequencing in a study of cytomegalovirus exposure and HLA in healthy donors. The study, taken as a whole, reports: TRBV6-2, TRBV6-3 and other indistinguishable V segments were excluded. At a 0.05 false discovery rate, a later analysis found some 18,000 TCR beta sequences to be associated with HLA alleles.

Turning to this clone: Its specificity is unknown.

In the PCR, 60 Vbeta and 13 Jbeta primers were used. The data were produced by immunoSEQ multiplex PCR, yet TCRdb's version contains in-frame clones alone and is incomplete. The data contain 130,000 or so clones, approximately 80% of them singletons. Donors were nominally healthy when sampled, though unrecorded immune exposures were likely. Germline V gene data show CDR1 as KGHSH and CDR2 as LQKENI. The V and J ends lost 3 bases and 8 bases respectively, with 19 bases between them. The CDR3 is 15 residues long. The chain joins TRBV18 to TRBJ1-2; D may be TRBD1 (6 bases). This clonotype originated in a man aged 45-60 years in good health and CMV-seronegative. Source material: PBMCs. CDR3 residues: CASSPTTGRPIGYTF. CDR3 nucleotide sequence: TGTGCCAGCTCACCCACGACAGGCAGACCAATCGGCTACACCTTC.